The present T cell receptor beta chain was sequenced within a study of post-analysis software for immune sequencing data. Study as a whole: Some patients lacked subtype; others had relapsing-remitting, secondary progressive or progressive-relapsing disease. Study results and caveats: F-measure co-clustering was strong for batch-matched samples. Significantly lower normalized Chao1 diversity was seen in multiple sclerosis patients than in controls. TRBV segments more frequent in patients than in controls numbered five and included TRBV5-6, TRBV5-1 and TRBV20-1.

The library was made from cDNA and included unique molecular identifiers. Some 500,000 cDNA molecules were obtained per 1 to 10 million input T cells. TCRdb re-called the PCR reads through MiXCR, storing one row per CDR3 protein. Of hundreds of thousands of distinct CDR3 sequences listed, 53% are singletons. As for this clonotype: Its matching antigen is unknown.

The CDR3 runs to 16 residues. Germline CDR1 reads ENHRY; CDR2 reads SYGVKD. The V segment lost 3 bases and the J segment 8 bases; nucleotides outside the gene matches: 13. The TCR comes from a girl aged 10-17 years with multiple sclerosis. Specimen: blood. The rearrangement uses TRBV10-3 and TRBJ2-3; TRBD2 matches 8 bases. The CDR3 DNA sequence: TGTGCCATCAGTGATTACTTCCCCGCGGGGGGACCTACGCAGTATTTT. The encoded protein is CAISDYFPAGGPTQYF.